The clone carrying this T cell receptor beta chain turned up a few times. What it recognizes is unknown. The PCR used 60 Vbeta and 13 Jbeta primers. TCRdb keeps only in-frame clones here, not all; method: immunoSEQ multiplex PCR. Here the sample spans about 140,000 clones, 73% being singletons. This sample was taken from a study of cytomegalovirus exposure and HLA in healthy donors. Study details: About 180 million T cells yielded some 120 million unique TCR beta sequences in earlier analysis.

Per germline, CDR1 LNHNV and CDR2 YYDKDF (reference sequence). The CDR3 runs 13 residues. The germline V and J ends were trimmed by 3 bases and 1 base, with 6 bases remaining between them. Points from the study as a whole: An analysis was carried out at a later point. It showed that HLA-associated TCR beta chains were more clonally expanded than equally common non-associated chains. An apparent linkage of common viral pathogens to several of the most significant clusters emerged in a later analysis.

The sequenced sample consisted of PBMCs. The TCR comes from a human donor in good health. The rearrangement uses TRBV15 and TRBJ1-1; possible D gene TRBD1, 5 bases. The CDR3 bases are TGTGCCACCAGCAGGGACAAGAACACTGAAGCTTTCTTT. This gives the protein CATSRDKNTEAFF.